This TCR beta chain was sequenced for a study of cytomegalovirus exposure and HLA in healthy donors. This CDR3 spans 14 amino acids. The V gene's germline CDR1 is LGHNA and CDR2 YNFKEQ. PCR amplification relied on 60 Vbeta primers (plus 13 Jbeta primers). Only in-frame clones appear in the TCRdb table, and some are missing; sequencing was by immunoSEQ multiplex PCR. Here the sample spans 35,000 to 45,000 clones, approximately 57% being singletons. The V call is TRBV4-2, the J call TRBJ2-5; D not certain. The last part of the DNA fits TRBJ2-7 better; the J call may be wrong. Material: PBMCs. The sequence was collected from a man in his 60s in good health and CMV-seropositive. This chain's CDR3 is CASSQIQSSYEQYF. CDR3 in DNA: TGTGCCAGCAGCCAAATACAGAGCTCCTACGAGCAGTACTTC.